Presented here are 23 T cell receptor beta chains from one specimen sequenced in a study of blood T cell repertoires in COVID-19. Measured with immunoSEQ multiplex PCR; TCRdb has only the in-frame clones, and not every one. This sample has about 140,000 clones; approximately 86% occur once, and the top ten carry roughly 8.7%. Sample: peripheral blood. The receptor source for this set is an older woman with acute or convalescent COVID-19.

This chain uses TRBV15 with TRBJ1-2; D gene unclear. Germline CDR1 is LNHNV and CDR2 is YYDKDF (reference sequence). V lost 3 bases and J 4 bases, leaving 12 bases between the germline ends. CDR3 size: 14 residues. The CDR3 sequence: CATSSNSRLYGYTF. CDR3 bases: TGTGCCACCAGCAGTAATAGTCGCCTCTATGGCTACACCTTC. Supplemented by reference TRBV15 and TRBJ1-2, the full variable domain reads DAMVIQNPRYQVTQFGKPVTLSCSQTLNHNVMYWYQQKSSQAPKLLFHYYDKDFNNEADTPDNFQSRRPNTSFCFLDIRSPGLGDTAMYLCATSSNSRLYGYTFGSGTRLTVV.

The chain employs TRBV21-1 and TRBJ1-3; the table gives TRBD1 as D, unverified against the DNA. TRBV21-1 is assigned pseudogene status. The CDR3 spans 18 residues. This chain's CDR3 is CASSKRTLDRGDGNTIYF. The CDR3, as DNA: TGTGCCAGCAGCAAAAGGACCCTAGACAGGGGAGATGGAAACACCATATATTTT.

The chain combines TRBV9 with TRBJ2-3; D perhaps matches TRBD2 (5 bases). Deletions cut 5 bases from V and 6 bases from J, with 7 bases between. The germline gives CDR1 SGDLS, CDR2 YYNGEE. This CDR3 has 11 residues. CDR3 DNA sequence: TGTGCCAGCAGAGGCGGGGATACGCAGTATTTT. The encoded protein is CASRGGDTQYF.

The rearrangement uses TRBV3-1 (or the pseudogene TRBV3-2) and TRBJ2-5, with TRBD2 identical over 8 bases. Germline V lookup: CDR1 LGHDT, CDR2 YNNKEL (reference sequence). The V segment lost 3 bases and the J segment 6 bases; nucleotides outside the gene matches: 9. The CDR3 runs to 15 residues. CDR3 sequence reads: CASSHAAGVVKTQYF. CDR3 nucleotides: TGTGCCAGCAGCCACGCAGCGGGGGTGGTAAAGACCCAGTACTTC.

The chain joins TRBV28 to TRBJ2-5; D might be TRBD2 (7 bases). Germline V CDR1 and CDR2: MDHEN, SYDVKM. V lost 6 bases to trimming and J lost 4 bases, with 18 bases between them. The CDR3 extends over 15 amino acids. CDR3 coding DNA: TGTGCCAGCAGCGTCCTGGGGGGGGGCCGAGAGACCCAGTACTTC. It codes for CASSVLGGGRETQYF.

The chain employs TRBV6-1 and TRBJ2-7, with 9 bases identical to TRBD2. Germline V gene lookup returns CDR1 MNHNS and CDR2 SASEGT. There are 16 residues in the CDR3. Losses at the gene ends were 0 bases for V and 3 bases for J; bases not matched to a gene: 6. CDR3: CASSEARGSGGYEQYF. DNA of the CDR3: TGTGCCAGCAGTGAAGCGCGGGGTAGCGGGGGCTACGAGCAGTACTTC.

V usage is TRBV7-2 and J usage is TRBJ2-5, with D possibly TRBD1 on 6 matching bases. CDR1 SGHTA and CDR2 FQGNSA come from the germline V gene. This CDR3 spans 15 amino acids. V was pared by 5 bases and J by 4 bases, with 17 bases between. CDR3 in amino acids: CASSLDRMAGETQYF. The CDR3 DNA reads TGTGCCAGCAGCCTTGACAGGATGGCGGGAGAGACCCAGTACTTC.

This clone was found once. V gene TRBV12-2 combines with J gene TRBJ2-5; the table gives TRBD2 as D, unverified against the DNA. TRBV12-2 has pseudogene status. This CDR3 comprises 15 residues. CDR3 sequence (DNA): TGTGCAAGTCGCTTAGCGACGGGGGGGCAGGAGACCCAGTACTTC. Translation: CASRLATGGQETQYF.

In its sample, this clone was seen once. The chain is built from TRBV7-2 and TRBJ2-6, with D uncertain. Germline assignment: CDR1 SGHTA and CDR2 FQGNSA. V was clipped by 3 bases and J by 1 base, with 4 bases between them. This CDR3 is built from 14 residues. CDR3 sequence: CASSFHSGANVLTF. The CDR3 DNA reads as TGTGCCAGCAGCTTCCATTCTGGGGCCAACGTCCTGACTTTC.

This clone was seen once. This chain connects TRBV11-3 to TRBJ1-1, with 8 bases lining up with TRBD1. Germline loops: CDR1 SGHNT, CDR2 YENEEA. V dropped 4 bases and J dropped 0; count of bases not matched to a gene: 4. There are 15 residues in the CDR3. The CDR3 sequence: CASSSRTGLNTEAFF. CDR3 sequence (DNA): TGTGCCAGCAGCTCGAGGACAGGGCTGAACACTGAAGCTTTCTTT.

The chain is built from TRBV28 and TRBJ1-4, with 9 bases identical to TRBD1. V shed 2 bases, J shed 10 bases, and the junction held 2 bases outside the gene matches. The germline CDR1 and CDR2 sequences are MDHEN and SYDVKM. CDR3 length equals 13 residues. The CDR3 DNA is TGTGCCAGCAGTTTAAGACAGGGGGGAAAACTGTTTTTT. Translated: CASSLRQGGKLFF. Complete variable domain (other parts from reference TRBV28 and TRBJ1-4): DVKVTQSSRYLVKRTGEKVFLECVQDMDHENMFWYRQDPGLGLRLIYFSYDVKMKEKGDIPEGYSVSREKKERFSLILESASTNQTSMYLCASSLRQGGKLFFGSGTQLSVL.

The gene calls are TRBV13 and TRBJ1-2, with D tentatively TRBD1 (6 bases). Germline-derived CDR1 and CDR2 are PRHDT and FYEKMQ (reference sequence). The V end was cut by 5 bases, the J end by 8 bases, with 24 bases between. This CDR3 has 16 amino acids. CDR3 amino acids: CASSSRGATKTQGYTF. The CDR3 DNA is TGTGCCAGCAGCAGTCGGGGGGCCACAAAAACTCAAGGCTACACCTTC.

The chain employs TRBV2 and TRBJ2-5, with 11 bases aligning to TRBD1. The V and J ends lost 6 bases and 5 bases, in that order; junction bases with no gene match: 5. The CDR3 covers 14 residues. Looked up from germline, CDR1 is SNHLY and CDR2 is FYNNEI. CDR3 residues: CASRRDRGFETQYF. In nucleotides, the CDR3 is TGTGCCAGCAGGAGGGACAGGGGGTTTGAGACCCAGTACTTC.

The chain links TRBV28 to TRBJ1-5; 9 bases line up with TRBD1. Per germline, CDR1 MDHEN and CDR2 SYDVKM. The CDR3 runs 15 residues. V lost 7 bases to trimming and J lost 2 bases; unmatched junction nucleotides: 6. The CDR3 reads CASTVTGGGNQPQHF. The CDR3 bases are TGTGCCAGCACTGTTACAGGGGGCGGCAATCAGCCCCAGCATTTT.

The chain couples TRBV7-8 to TRBJ2-7; tentatively, D is TRBD1 (6 bases). V dropped 2 bases and J dropped 3 bases, with 17 bases sitting between them. The germline CDR1 and CDR2 sequences are SGHVS and FQNEAQ. The CDR3 consists of 16 residues. CDR3 DNA: TGTGCCAGCAGCTTATCTACAGGGAGTTCATACTACGAGCAGTACTTC. This encodes CASSLSTGSSYYEQYF.

This rearrangement joins TRBV11-2 to TRBJ1-6; D call uncertain. The CDR3 is 13 amino acids. V dropped 3 bases and J dropped 16 bases, with 16 bases sitting between them. CDR1 is SGHAT and CDR2 is FQNNGV in the germline V gene. As DNA, the CDR3 is TGTGCCAGCAGCTTGGCACCTGATTCGTTACTCCACTTT. As protein: CASSLAPDSLLHF.

The CDR3 nucleotides read TGCAGCGTGAGGGGGGGGGCGTACAATGAGCAGTTCTTC. It translates to CSVRGGAYNEQFF. The chain carries TRBV29-1 and TRBJ2-1, with a tentative D call TRBD2 (7 bases). The CDR3 length is 13 residues. V was trimmed by 6 bases and J by 4 bases, leaving 13 bases between them. Germline CDR1 and CDR2: SQVTM and ANQGSEA.

This clone was found once. This chain uses TRBV3-1 (or the pseudogene TRBV3-2) with TRBJ1-1, with TRBD1 identical over 7 bases. The CDR3 sequence is 14 residues long. Germline V gene sequence: CDR1 LGHDT, CDR2 YNNKEL (reference sequence). V dropped 6 bases and J dropped 1; count of bases not matched to a gene: 5. The CDR3 bases are TGTGCCAGCAGGCAGGGACAGCCGAACACTGAAGCTTTCTTT. Protein: CASRQGQPNTEAFF.

In this sample, this clone turned up a few times. The chain employs TRBV5-1 and TRBJ1-3; perhaps TRBD1 as D (5 bases). Germline V CDR1 and CDR2: SGHRS, YFSETQ. V was shortened by 0 bases and J by 2 bases, with 9 bases between the two germline ends. This CDR3 has 15 residues. Written as DNA, the CDR3 is TGCGCCAGCAGCTTGGTGACAGCTACTGGAAACACCATATATTTT. It is translated as CASSLVTATGNTIYF.

The V and J genes are TRBV30 and TRBJ1-2, with D possibly being TRBD1 (6 bases). The V gene's germline CDR1 is GTSNPN and CDR2 SVGIG (reference sequence). The germline V and J ends were trimmed by 6 bases and 4 bases, with 12 bases remaining between them. The CDR3 contains 12 residues. Here the CDR3 reads CACKGVSYGYTF. The CDR3 nucleotides read TGTGCCTGCAAGGGGGTCTCCTATGGCTACACCTTC.

V and J are TRBV21-1 and TRBJ1-1. TRBV21-1 has pseudogene status. The CDR3 extends over 15 amino acids. The CDR3 reads CASSTSSGVNTEAFF. CDR3 nucleotides: TGTGCCAGCAGCACAAGCTCCGGGGTGAACACTGAAGCTTTCTTT.

J is TRBJ1-6 and V is TRBV28; TRBD1 agrees at 7 bases. CDR1 is MDHEN and CDR2 is SYDVKM in the germline V gene. The CDR3 spans 15 residues. J lost 8 bases, V lost 5 bases, and 9 bases had no gene match. CDR3: CASSTGDSNHSPLHF. The CDR3 DNA follows: TGTGCCAGCAGTACAGGGGACAGCAACCATTCACCCCTCCACTTT.

In its sample, this clone was seen a few times. This chain links TRBV9 with TRBJ2-6; D unclear. V shed 7 bases and J shed 3 bases, with 14 bases lying between them. Germline-derived CDR1 and CDR2 are SGDLS and YYNGEE. CDR3 length equals 15 residues. CDR3: CASARKPSGANVLTF. CDR3 nucleotide sequence: TGTGCCAGCGCGAGAAAGCCAAGTGGGGCCAACGTCCTGACTTTC.